This TCR beta chain was recorded in a study of cytomegalovirus exposure and HLA in healthy donors (dated by TCRdb to 2015 to 2018). The study in broad terms: In an earlier analysis of some 610 of the donors, roughly 300 Gb of sequence data and approximately 120 million unique TCR beta sequences from roughly 190 million T cells were reported. An early release that covered fewer than 800 HLA-typed donors contained about 300 gigabases of sequencing data and about 93 million unique TCR sequences. Of the 350 to 450 genotyped donors, over 65% fell in the genetic ancestry cluster associated with self-reported Caucasian donors. The study aimed to test whether cataloging public T cell receptors could reveal signatures of past pathogen exposure. The study used immunosequencing to profile the T cell repertoires of 666 subjects and linked those repertoires to cytomegalovirus serostatus. Besides the first cohort of hundreds of subjects, a separate validation cohort made up of 120 different subjects was used. To predict cytomegalovirus infection status, the study combined high-throughput TCR immunosequencing, statistical association of individual TCRs with disease status, and machine learning. To study patterns of TCR occurrence, a later analysis re-analyzed previously published TCR beta repertoires from more than 550 donors and added high-resolution HLA genotyping. The later analysis used no new phenotypic data to find candidate immune exposures, relying instead on TCR beta sequences and their occurrence across donors. In an earlier analysis of roughly 580 of the donors, high-throughput TCR beta sequencing was used to judge whether each TCR beta V gene segment behaved as functional or pseudogenic. Alongside the repertoire data, information on donor age, sex, ethnicity and CMV serostatus was compiled. In a later genetic analysis, genome-wide SNP genotypes for about three fifths of the roughly 670 donors were used, and that subset was treated as a discovery cohort. All discovery cohort repertoires had been generated on a single sequencing platform. Class I and class II HLA loci were covered by the typing at four-digit resolution. The number of typed donors differed by locus: about 620-630 for A, B, C, DRB1 and DQB1; 522 for DQA1; approximately 600 for DPA1; and around 490 for DPB1. Roughly 5 DR-DQ haplotypes were handled as single units for association and clustering because linkage in the cohort was strong. On average, over 200,000 unique TCR beta nucleotide sequences were sequenced per donor among fewer than 500 genotyped donors of the cohort, with roughly 18% of those sequences being non-productive. Study-wide findings and limitations: It was suggested by the authors that the approach could potentially be generalized to other disease states and immunological phenotypes. A further reported finding was that TCR beta sequences accurately predicted the HLA-A and HLA-B alleles for most subjects in the first cohort. Correlated functional status among segregating V segments might reflect linkage disequilibrium, but an unknown experimental factor could not be ruled out. The only immune exposure information available for the cohort was CMV serostatus. An association between a missense DCLRE1C variant and V-gene and J-gene trimming of TCR beta chains was found in a later genetic analysis and replicated in an independent cohort. A later analysis associated 16,951 TCR beta sequences with specific HLA alleles at a false discovery rate of 0.05. Some IMGT-functional V segments, including TRBV6-2 and TRBV6-3, could not be told apart with the 87-base-pair reads, so those segments were excluded. HLA typing was unavailable for some donors at each locus, so association tests used only the typed subset. In a later genetic analysis, fewer N-insertions in productive TCRs were reported among donors in an Asian-associated ancestry cluster than the roughly 700-donor mean. A total of about 180 TCR beta chains were listed by the study as associated with cytomegalovirus. An earlier analysis of approximately 540 of the donors showed that most TCR beta V segments appeared in productive rearrangements either about 87% or about 30% of the time, which broadly matched IMGT annotations. When HLA alleles, especially DR and DQ, strongly co-occurred, TCR associations were difficult to assign to individual alleles. A later analysis found that most CMV-associated TCR beta chains appeared HLA-restricted, with HLA associations seemingly driven largely by CMV exposure. According to a later analysis, TCR association rates differed among HLA loci, with DRB1 alleles showing the most associated TCRs and HLA-C alleles showing the fewest. Across donors, most TCR sequences were observed very rarely, whereas some public TCRs were present in many individuals. Compared with equally common non-associated chains, HLA-associated TCR beta chains in a later analysis were more clonally expanded and had lower generation probabilities. Roughly uniform sequencing depth across donors was assumed in presence/absence analyses, although this assumption may not hold. Because counts were too low, about 18 rarely observed V segments, including chromosome 9 orphons, were left out of the earlier analysis of about 620 of the donors. This cohort had only TCR beta chains sequenced, and the lack of alpha or paired-chain data limited which features could be detected. A few of the identified cytomegalovirus-associated TCR beta chains were confirmed in vitro to be specific for cytomegalovirus antigens. A group of highly shared sequence variants was considered likely to be a technical artifact of the sequencing pipeline. In a later analysis, several top co-occurrence clusters were reported to appear linked to parvovirus B19, influenza, CMV and Epstein-Barr virus. Cytomegalovirus status was reported to be diagnosed by the classifier with high specificity and sensitivity in both the original and validation cohorts.

The cohort comprised 670 or so healthy bone marrow donors. All cohort members were sampled while nominally healthy, although unrecorded immune exposures were likely present. The donor was CMV seropositive and was included in the group of around 300 seropositive cohort members. Each donor provided a peripheral blood sample, and peripheral blood mononuclear cells were used for TCR beta sequencing. Genomic DNA extraction from the blood cell samples was performed with the Qiagen DNeasy Blood Extraction Kit. CDR1 and CDR2 are drawn from the germline V gene: SGHDT, YYEEEE. The CDR3 contains 14 residues, cysteine and phenylalanine counted. Only the CDR3 portion is preserved as DNA: 42 bases, with reading frame beginning at the first base. V is pruned by 1 base and J by 6 bases, leaving 4 bases of the junction without a gene match. Receptor libraries were prepared by the immunoSEQ multiplex PCR assay. A mixture of 60 forward primers for TCR Vbeta segments and 13 reverse primers for TCR Jbeta segments was used in the multiplex PCR. A multiplex PCR assay on genomic DNA amplified the CDR3 region of rearranged TCR beta genes. On the Illumina HiSeq System, the amplified TCR beta libraries were sequenced as 87-base-pair reads. The study's processing was this. A later analysis counted approximately 74 million unique TCR beta chains across the 550 to 750 repertoires, and some 11 million of these chains were shared by at least two donors. To remove PCR and sequencing errors, raw reads were error-corrected and collapsed into unique sequences using a nearest-neighbor algorithm that merged closely related sequences. To assign V, D and J gene segments, CDR3 sequences were aligned to IMGT reference sequences. For a sequence to be retained, a match of at least six nucleotides was required to both a V gene segment and a J gene segment. Rearrangements were called productive when the CDR3 lacked stop codons and stayed in frame with V and J; all others were non-productive. CDR3 was defined by IMGT convention, running from the second conserved V-encoded cysteine to the conserved J-encoded phenylalanine. The earlier analysis of some 550 of the donors excluded any sequence lacking an unambiguous match to a single V gene segment. An earlier analysis of about 590 of the donors classified V segments as functional when productive rearrangements were above 56.7% and as segregating when the standard deviation between donors was above 5%. A statistical classification framework was developed to diagnose cytomegalovirus status using the catalog of TCR beta chain sequences. A later analysis assigned V and J genes by comparing TCR nucleotide sequences with IMGT/GENE-DB human TR gene sequences. Using the TCRdist pipeline, a later analysis assigned CDR3 sequences along with most-parsimonious VDJ recombination scenarios. A later analysis defined each TCR beta chain by its CDR3 amino acid sequence plus V-gene family, and excluded reads lacking a unique V-gene family. To address suspected cross-contamination and a sequencing artifact, a later analysis removed 592 highly shared, low-generation-probability nucleotide sequences. In a later analysis, a clonal expansion index was calculated for each public chain from normalized within-repertoire ranks of inferred template counts. Generation probabilities in a later analysis came from a VDJ recombination model fitted to out-of-frame rearrangements, and those results were checked against IGoR. In a later analysis, hypergeometric tests were used to score TCR-TCR, TCR-HLA and TCR-CMV co-occurrence, with a repertoire-size bias correction applied to TCR pairs. A later analysis estimated false discovery rates by permuting HLA or CMV assignments 20 times. In a later analysis, co-occurring TCRs were grouped with DBSCAN, and TCRdist sequence similarity was added when clustering was performed within HLA-allele-positive subsets. Repertoires with fewer than 30,000 or more than 120,000 public chains were left out of co-occurrence clustering, as were five repertoires with anomalous nucleotide sharing. TCRdb obtained this table from immuneACCESS and retained in-frame rearrangements with V and J assigned. These tables miss some clones; where compared with another copy, unresolved V genes account for less than half of the shortfall, and the remainder is unexplained. That table is the source of V, J and clone size, and D and trimming were worked out from the DNA. In this sample the table shows approximately 140,000 clones, approximately 82% of which occur a single time. Clones ranked in the top ten supply more than 2.5% of the sample.

This clone has more than one count but fewer than ten. The antigen it binds to is not known. Nothing much larger sits one base from this clone, and base qualities are not available. This receptor was taken from a man aged 18 to 29 in good health and CMV-seropositive. This sequence uses TRBV5-6 and TRBJ2-1, with 7 bases matching TRBD1. Material for sequencing was PBMCs. The CDR3 region reads CASSLSPGGNEQFF. At the DNA level, the sequence is TGTGCCAGCAGCTTGTCGCCAGGGGGCAATGAGCAGTTCTTC.